This T cell receptor beta chain was recorded in a study of shared clonotypes between healthy human individuals (dated by TCRdb to about 2020). Some background on the complete study: The cohort comprised two women and a few men aged 18 to 49 years. For each donor, CD4 naive and CD4 memory were each given three plates, CD8 naive was given two plates, and CD8 memory was given one plate. The study deeply sequenced blood TCR repertoires of five healthy adults to estimate repertoire size and the extent of clonotype sharing between individuals. To increase sequencing depth and limit assay-specific biases, different laboratories used diverse techniques to prepare libraries and sequence TCR repertoires. Per donor, leukapheresis produced somewhere between about 0.8 and 9 billion PBMCs. General study outcomes and caveats: Based on pairwise subsampling, the degree of clonotype sharing among donors was expected to be affected by sequencing depth. The genetic and exposure-history diversity represented was limited by the small number of donors. Incomplete sequencing was indicated by rarefaction of sorted-subset datasets, despite the large sequencing depth. Compared with non-shared clonotypes, clonotypes shared by all four sorted-subset donors had higher generation probabilities. Sampling was restricted to blood, and TCR repertoires in tissue are likely to differ from TCR repertoires in blood. When a few donors were compared, the shared fraction of clonotypes was roughly 5% for naive CD4, less than 4% for naive CD8, 2% to 2.5% for memory CD4, and 0.4% for memory CD8. Larger estimated clonotype richness was generally found for naive subsets than for memory subsets.

The donors were healthy, HIV-negative adults with no recently reported acute infections or vaccinations. Every donor was a Caucasian adult residing in Nashville, Tennessee, USA. CD4+ T cells were enriched by magnetic negative selection; naive cells were then positively selected on CD45RA, and the negative fraction formed the memory subset. Blood was collected by leukapheresis, and PBMCs were isolated by Ficoll-Histopaque density gradient centrifugation and then cryopreserved in liquid nitrogen vapor phase. Purity and quantity of every magnetically sorted T cell population were checked by analytical flow cytometry. From each sorted fraction, genomic DNA was isolated and quantified by UV absorbance on a Nanodrop 2000c. Using the deep immunoSEQ assay, multiplex PCR amplified TCR CDR3 regions from genomic DNA. Genomic DNA extracted from each cell subset was distributed evenly over all wells of several immunoSEQ 96-well plates, and each plate served as one replicate. For sorted subsets, each replicate PCR was loaded with roughly 200 ng genomic DNA, equivalent to 30,000 or so T cell genomes. Purified libraries were measured with a Qubit 3.0 fluorometer, size-checked on a Bioanalyzer 2100, and measured again with the KAPA Library Quantification kit. A separate single-read 150-cycle Illumina NextSeq 550 flow cell was used to sequence each immunoSEQ 96-well plate. Turning to the authors' computational methods: The immunoSEQ output contained only junctional sequences without quality scores, so filtering could not match that applied to full-length reads. To assign V/J genes and CDR3, sequences were annotated using PyIR, a Python wrapper for IgBLAST v1.9, with IMGT germline references. Reads were filtered out if the reads had weak V/J assignments (E-value above 1e-6), no CDR3, stop codons, out-of-frame junctions, or ambiguous translated residues. V3J clonotypes were defined as sequences sharing an identical inferred V gene, J gene, and CDR3 amino acid sequence. The percentage overlap between two repertoires was calculated by dividing the number of shared unique clonotypes by the size of the smaller repertoire. RTK rarefaction, the Chao1 estimator, and Recon v2.1 estimates of unobserved clonotypes were used to assess repertoire richness. Generation probabilities were computed with OLGA for all TCRbeta clonotypes obtained by the gDNA method from several donors. In its TCRdb copy, this immuneACCESS table keeps in-frame sequences only and misses some clones. Where compared with another copy, unresolved V genes explain less than half of these, and the others have no known cause. V and J calls and clone size are copied from that table; D and trimming were computed from the DNA. This sample comprises under 1,900,000 clones, around 98.5% of them detected only once. The ten biggest clones cover approximately 0.4% of the sample.

Turning to this clone: It has no known antigen specificity. No base quality values were provided; no much bigger clone lies one nucleotide off.

CDR3 length: 13 amino acids, cysteine to phenylalanine. The kept DNA is CDR3 alone, 39 bases in frame from the first base. Trimming takes 0 bases from V and 6 bases from J, and the germline ends sit 8 bases apart. Based on the germline V gene (reference sequence), the CDR1 and CDR2 sequences are MNHNY and SVGAGI. The clonotype was recovered from a man in his thirties or forties in good health. Here the chain combines TRBV6-6 and TRBJ1-1, with the D gene not clear enough to name. The sample comprised naive CD4+ T cells sorted from blood. The cell subset or site label on this specimen signifies: CD45RA+ positively selected. Here the CDR3 is given as CASSYSSPPEAFF. The DNA sequence is as follows: TGTGCCAGCAGTTACTCGTCCCCACCTGAAGCTTTCTTT.